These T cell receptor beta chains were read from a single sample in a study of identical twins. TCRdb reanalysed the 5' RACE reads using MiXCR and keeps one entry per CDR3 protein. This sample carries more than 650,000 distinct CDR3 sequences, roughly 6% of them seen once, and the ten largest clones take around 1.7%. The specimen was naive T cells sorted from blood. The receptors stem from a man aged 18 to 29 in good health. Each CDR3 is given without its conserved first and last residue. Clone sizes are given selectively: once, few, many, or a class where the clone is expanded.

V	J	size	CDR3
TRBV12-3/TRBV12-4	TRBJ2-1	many	ASSNLGTSGRAVYNEQF
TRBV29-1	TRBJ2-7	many	SVAQMEGEQY
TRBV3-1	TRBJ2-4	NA	ASSQRQLAKNIQY
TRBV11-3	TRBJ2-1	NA	ASSPWTSEGFNEQF
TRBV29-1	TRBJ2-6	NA	SVPGDSGANVLT
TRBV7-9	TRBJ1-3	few	ASSQSGISGNTIY
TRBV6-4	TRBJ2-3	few	ASSDRGGAGTDTQY
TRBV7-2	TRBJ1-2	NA	ASMSADYGYT
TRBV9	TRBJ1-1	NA	ASSAPGQIVTF
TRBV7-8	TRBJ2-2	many	ASSPTRSGELF
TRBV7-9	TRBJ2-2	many	ASSLVGIGELF